This entry lists 21 T cell receptor beta chains sequenced from one sample in a study of CD8 T cells in ankylosing spondylitis. TCRdb reprocessed the 5' RACE reads via MiXCR and lists one record per CDR3 protein. This sample has 100,000 to 150,000 distinct CDR3 sequences; roughly an eighth occur once, and the top ten carry 2.5% to 3%. Sequenced input: blood, either unsorted or a sorted T cell fraction (not recorded which). The receptors derive from a female donor with ankylosing spondylitis or in good health (not recorded which).

This clonotype came up a few times. The rearrangement links TRBV20-1 to TRBJ1-1, with D maybe TRBD1 (5 bases). Trimming left V 2 bases short and J 3 bases short, with 7 bases between. CDR3 length equals 12 residues. The germline V gene has CDR1 DFQATT and CDR2 SNEGSKA (reference sequence). CDR3 amino acids: CSARRGDTEAFF. CDR3 DNA sequence: TGCAGTGCTAGACGGGGGGACACTGAAGCTTTCTTT.

This clonotype was counted many times. The rearrangement uses TRBV15 and TRBJ2-1, with D possibly matching TRBD2 (5 bases). Germline-derived CDR1 and CDR2 are LNHNV and YYDKDF (reference sequence). The CDR3 spans 16 residues. V was clipped by 3 bases and J by 8 bases, with 20 bases between them. This chain's CDR3 is CATSSDGTAGWDEQFF. In DNA form, the CDR3 reads TGTGCCACCAGCAGCGATGGAACGGCGGGTTGGGATGAGCAGTTCTTC. Filled out from reference TRBV15 and TRBJ2-1, the complete variable domain reads DAMVIQNPRYQVTQFGKPVTLSCSQTLNHNVMYWYQQKSSQAPKLLFHYYDKDFNNEADTPDNFQSRRPNTSFCFLDIRSPGLGDTAMYLCATSSDGTAGWDEQFFGPGTRLTVL.

This clonotype showed up many times. The chain has TRBV7-2 and TRBJ1-2; TRBD1 agrees at 7 bases. Germline values: CDR1 SGHTA, CDR2 FQGNSA. Trimming took 5 bases from V and 2 from J; bases not matched to a gene: 2. This CDR3 is built from 13 residues. CDR3 loop: CASSQGGNYGYTF. The DNA of the CDR3 is TGTGCCAGCAGCCAGGGGGGGAACTATGGCTACACCTTC.

This clonotype showed up many times. V and J are TRBV28 and TRBJ1-5; 7 bases fit TRBD1. This CDR3 is built from 12 residues. Germline CDR1 MDHEN, CDR2 SYDVKM. J was trimmed by 7 bases and V by 6 bases; bases with no gene match: 3. CDR3 sequence: CASRQGSQPQHF. In DNA form, the CDR3 reads TGTGCCAGCAGACAGGGGAGCCAGCCCCAGCATTTT.

This clonotype was found many times. V usage is TRBV6-5 and J usage is TRBJ1-1; D gene uncertain. The germline V gene encodes CDR1 MNHEY and CDR2 SVGAGI. The CDR3 loop spans 14 amino acids. Trimming removed 4 bases from V and 1 base from J, with 10 bases in between. The chain's CDR3 is CASSSGLRNTEAFF. Here the CDR3 DNA reads TGTGCCAGCAGTTCCGGCCTAAGGAACACTGAAGCTTTCTTT.

This clonotype was observed many times. This sequence joins TRBV10-2 and TRBJ2-5, with D perhaps given as TRBD1 or TRBD2 (6 bases each). V was trimmed by 3 bases and J by 1 base, leaving 9 bases between them. This CDR3 is built from 14 residues. CDR1 WSHSY and CDR2 SAAADI come from the germline V gene. The CDR3 is CASSDRGGQETQYF. DNA of the CDR3: TGCGCCAGCAGTGACAGGGGAGGCCAAGAGACCCAGTACTTC.

There are many counts of this clonotype. The gene calls are TRBV29-1 and TRBJ2-7; no reliable D call. The germline CDR1 and CDR2 sequences are SQVTM and ANQGSEA. The germline V and J ends were trimmed by 8 bases and 6 bases, with 17 bases remaining between them. This CDR3 contains 12 residues. The CDR3 region is CSPQVHTGEQYF. The CDR3 bases are TGCAGCCCCCAGGTCCATACCGGCGAGCAGTACTTC.

This clonotype was seen many times. This chain connects TRBV18 to TRBJ2-3; D is unclear. The CDR3 has 14 residues. V lost 5 bases and J lost 2, with 11 bases in between. Germline V CDR1 and CDR2: KGHSH, LQKENI. CDR3 nucleotide sequence: TGTGCCAGCTCATTGGACGTGCCCACAGATACGCAGTATTTT. Protein: CASSLDVPTDTQYF.

The chain joins TRBV12-3 or TRBV12-4 to TRBJ1-1; 7 nucleotides line up with TRBD1. The CDR3 has 14 residues. V was clipped by 5 bases and J by 5 bases; unmatched bases: 8. The CDR3 nucleotides are TGTGCCAGCAGTGACCCCAGGGGGAGGACTGAAGCTTTCTTT. This gives the protein CASSDPRGRTEAFF.

This clonotype was detected only a few times. The chain couples TRBV20-1 to TRBJ1-6; possible D gene TRBD1, 6 bases. CDR1 and CDR2 (germline): DFQATT, SNEGSKA (reference sequence). The CDR3 totals 14 residues. Trimming took 4 bases from V and 6 from J, leaving 13 bases between them. The CDR3 nucleotides read TGCAGTGCTACCCAAACAGGGTTTAATTCACCCCTCCACTTT. Protein sequence: CSATQTGFNSPLHF.

Turning to this clonotype: This may be a read error, as it is one base from a much larger clone. This chain connects TRBV9 to TRBJ1-2; no firm D call. Germline V CDR1 and CDR2: SGDLS, YYNGEE. The CDR3 length is 15 residues. The V gene lost 3 bases and the J gene lost 0 bases, with 12 bases spanning the gap. The CDR3 DNA reads TGTGCCAGCAGCGGCGCGGGAGGATCTAACTATGGCTACACCTTC. It specifies CASSGAGGSNYGYTF. The variable domain in full, with the rest retrieved from reference TRBV9 and TRBJ1-2, is DSGVTQTPKHLITATGQRVTLRCSPRSGDLSVYWYQQSLDQGLQFLIQYYNGEERAKGNILERFSAQQFPDLHSELNLSSLELGDSALYFCASSGAGGSNYGYTFGSGTRLTVV.

V gene TRBV6-5 combines with J gene TRBJ2-2; no definite D call. Between the trimmed V and J ends, which lost 0 bases and 2 bases, there was a span of 7 bases. CDR3 length equals 15 residues. CDR1 MNHEY and CDR2 SVGAGI come from the germline V gene. The CDR3 loop reads CASSYSQLNTGELFF. The CDR3, as DNA: TGTGCCAGCAGTTACTCGCAACTCAACACCGGGGAGCTGTTTTTT.

This clonotype came up a few times. The DNA for the CDR3 is TGCAGTGCTAGAGATGTACTAACTAGCGGAAAAGAGACCCAGTACTTC. Amino acids: CSARDVLTSGKETQYF. The gene calls are TRBV20-1 and TRBJ2-5; TRBD2 aligns across 8 bases. The CDR3 extends over 16 amino acids. V shed 0 bases, J shed 3 bases, and the junction held 9 bases outside the gene matches. CDR1 is DFQATT, CDR2 SNEGSKA, per germline (reference sequence).

J is TRBJ2-3 and V is TRBV5-1, with 10 bases fitting TRBD2. V shed 4 bases, J shed 3 bases, and the junction held 11 bases outside the gene matches. The germline gives CDR1 SGHRS, CDR2 YFSETQ. This CDR3 contains 17 residues. The CDR3 region is CASSPWTSGRGTDTQYF. In nucleotides, the CDR3 is TGCGCCAGCAGCCCCTGGACTAGCGGAAGGGGTACAGATACGCAGTATTTT.

This chain links TRBV20-1 with TRBJ2-1, with D possibly matching TRBD2 (5 bases). The CDR3 consists of 15 residues. V was pared by 0 bases and J by 8 bases, with 17 bases between. From germline, CDR1 is DFQATT and CDR2 SNEGSKA (reference sequence). The CDR3 DNA reads TGCAGTGCTAGAGACGATGGAGGTACCGGCGATGAGCAGTTCTTC. Amino acids: CSARDDGGTGDEQFF.

This clonotype was detected many times. The chain carries TRBV5-1 and TRBJ1-4, with 7 bases that match TRBD1. Germline-derived CDR1 and CDR2 are SGHRS and YFSETQ. The CDR3 is 14 amino acids. The trim removed 4 bases at V and 5 bases at J, leaving 5 bases unmatched. In nucleotides, the CDR3 is TGCGCCAGCAGCCAGGGACAGATAAATGAAAAACTGTTTTTT. It translates to CASSQGQINEKLFF. Based on the CDR3 plus reference TRBV5-1 and TRBJ1-4, the full variable domain is KAGVTQTPRYLIKTRGQQVTLSCSPISGHRSVSWYQQTPGQGLQFLFEYFSETQRNKGNFPGRFSGRQFSNSRSEMNVSTLELGDSALYLCASSQGQINEKLFFGSGTQLSVL.

This clonotype was counted at least ten times. The CDR3 spells CAIGTDTQYF. CDR3 coding DNA: TGTGCCATCGGAACAGATACGCAGTATTTT. This chain uses TRBV10-3 with TRBJ2-3; D call uncertain. CDR1 is ENHRY, CDR2 SYGVKD, per germline. This CDR3 region has 10 residues. Trimming removed 8 bases from V and 3 bases from J, with 3 bases in between.

This clonotype has ten or more counts. The rearrangement joins TRBV29-1 to TRBJ1-2; no reliable D call. Per germline, CDR1 SQVTM and CDR2 ANQGSEA. The V end was cut by 3 bases, the J end by 8 bases, with 16 bases between. This CDR3 has 13 residues. The chain's CDR3 is CSVDDPETSGYTF. DNA of the CDR3: TGCAGCGTTGATGACCCAGAGACGAGCGGCTACACCTTC.

This clonotype was counted many times. The V and J genes are TRBV20-1 and TRBJ2-1; maybe TRBD1 (6 bases). The CDR3 sequence is 15 residues long. The germline CDR1 and CDR2 sequences are DFQATT and SNEGSKA (reference sequence). V was shortened by 0 bases and J by 5 bases, with 14 bases between the two germline ends. The CDR3 protein is CSARDPGRGNNEQFF. CDR3 DNA: TGCAGTGCTAGAGATCCGGGCAGGGGAAACAATGAGCAGTTCTTC.

There are a few counts of this clonotype. The chain couples TRBV5-1 to TRBJ2-2, with D uncertain. Germline lookup yields CDR1 SGHRS and CDR2 YFSETQ. V lost 4 bases, J lost 4 bases, and 11 bases lay in between. CDR3 length equals 14 residues. DNA for the CDR3: TGCGCCAGCAGCCTGGGATCGGTCACCGGGGAGCTGTTTTTT. It codes for CASSLGSVTGELFF.

This clonotype was counted at least ten times. This chain joins TRBV20-1 and TRBJ1-6; unclear D gene. The V gene lost 1 base and the J gene lost 0 bases, with 10 bases spanning the gap. Germline values: CDR1 DFQATT, CDR2 SNEGSKA (reference sequence). The CDR3 is made up of 16 amino acids. CDR3 in amino acids: CSARGEGSSYNSPLHF. The CDR3 DNA sequence: TGCAGTGCTAGAGGGGAGGGAAGCTCCTATAATTCACCCCTCCACTTT.